A selection of T cell receptor beta chains follows, all from one sample in a study of T cell responses to AZD1222 COVID-19 vaccine. The method was immunoSEQ multiplex PCR; TCRdb's version includes in-frame clones alone and lacks a portion of them. Altogether 66,000 or so clones are present, 79% being singletons, with the ten largest covering about a quarter. Specimen: peripheral blood, collected on day 0 of MenACWY control vaccination. Receptors originate from an adult in good health. Both conserved end residues are part of each CDR3. The D gene is left open where the match is weak. A row's size may be missing; if present it is once, few, many or a size class.

clone_size,v_call,j_call,d_call,cdr3_nt,cdr3_aa
NA,TRBV30,TRBJ1-5,NA,TGTGCCTGGAGCGGCGGGGCTACTGCGAATCAGCCCCAGCATTTT,CAWSGGATANQPQHF
NA,TRBV11-2,TRBJ2-1,TRBD2,TGTGCCAGCAGCTCCATAGCGGGACCCTCCTACAATGAGCAGTTCTTC,CASSSIAGPSYNEQFF
NA,TRBV28,TRBJ2-2,NA,TGTGCCAGCAGCCTTGGCCGGTCTCGAGAGCTGTTTTTT,CASSLGRSRELFF
NA,TRBV7-9,TRBJ1-6,NA,TGTGCCAGCAGTTTAGGTGGGACAACCCAGCGGAATTCACCCCTCCACTTT,CASSLGGTTQRNSPLHF
few,TRBV19,TRBJ1-1,NA,TGTGCCAGTAGCAGCCTTGGACCGAACACTGAAGCTTTCTTT,CASSSLGPNTEAFF
NA,TRBV7-2,TRBJ1-3,NA,TGTGCCAGCAGCTTAGAGGGAGGAATCTGGAACACCATATATTTT,CASSLEGGIWNTIYF
NA,TRBV2,TRBJ2-7,TRBD1,TGTGCCAGCAGTACTCGACAGGGGACCGAGCAGTACTTC,CASSTRQGTEQYF
once,TRBV28,TRBJ2-7,TRBD1,TGTGCCAGCAGTTGGGACAGGGAAGGAACCTACGAGCAGTACTTC,CASSWDREGTYEQYF
NA,TRBV27,TRBJ1-5,TRBD1,TGTGCCAGCAGTTCCCGACAGGGACGTTCGGCCAATCAGCCCCAGCATTTT,CASSSRQGRSANQPQHF
once,TRBV4-2,TRBJ2-1,NA,TGTGCCAGCAGCCAAGATTCGACGGGGCAGAGTTACAATGAGCAGTTCTTC,CASSQDSTGQSYNEQFF
NA,TRBV9,TRBJ1-2,NA,TGTGCCAGCAGCTCCTCCTGGGCCCTGAACAGCTATGGCTACACCTTC,CASSSSWALNSYGYTF
few,TRBV7-2,TRBJ2-3,NA,TGTGCCAGCAGCAGGGGTGCAGATACGCAGTATTTT,CASSRGADTQYF
NA,TRBV12-3/TRBV12-4,TRBJ2-5,TRBD1,TGTGCCAGCAGTTTAGAGGGGGCCGGATACCAGTACTTC,CASSLEGAGYQYF
few,TRBV6-1,TRBJ2-1,NA,TGTGCCAGCAGTGAAAGACAGAACAATGAGCAGTTCTTC,CASSERQNNEQFF
NA,TRBV6-6,TRBJ1-1,TRBD1,TGTGCCAGCAACCCGGACAGGGCCTCTAGGAACACTGAAGCTTTCTTT,CASNPDRASRNTEAFF
NA,TRBV9,TRBJ1-6,NA,TGTGCCAGCAGCGCCGGGACATCCAGGACGGGCTCACCCCTCCACTTT,CASSAGTSRTGSPLHF
NA,TRBV2,TRBJ1-2,NA,TGTGCCAGCGGATTGTCTTCCCCTGATCGGAGCACCTTC,CASGLSSPDRSTF
NA,TRBV5-1,TRBJ2-1,TRBD2,TGCGCCAGCAGCCTAGCGGGGGGAGAATACAATGAGCAGTTCTTC,CASSLAGGEYNEQFF
NA,TRBV5-1,TRBJ1-2,NA,TGCGCCAGCAGCTTGGGGGGAATGATCGACTATGGCTACACCTTC,CASSLGGMIDYGYTF
NA,TRBV6-6,TRBJ1-1,TRBD1,TGTGCCAGCAGTCCACAGTGGACAGGGCCGAACACTGAAGCTTTCTTT,CASSPQWTGPNTEAFF
NA,TRBV28,TRBJ1-3,NA,TGTGCCAGCACCAAATGGGGCAGAAGCTCTGGAAACACCATATATTTT,CASTKWGRSSGNTIYF
NA,TRBV5-1,TRBJ1-2,NA,TGCGCCAGCAGCTCTGGAAGCACAGATCTTAGGTCTGGCTACACCTTC,CASSSGSTDLRSGYTF
once,TRBV7-2,TRBJ1-6,TRBD1,TGTGCCAGCAGCACCGACAGGGTAAATTCACCCCTCCACTTT,CASSTDRVNSPLHF
NA,TRBV4-3,TRBJ1-6,TRBD1,TGCGCCAGCAGCCAAGGAGTCAGGGGGTCCTCACCCCTCCACTTT,CASSQGVRGSSPLHF
NA,TRBV19,TRBJ2-3,TRBD1,TGTGCCAGTAGTATAGGGACAGGGCGGACAGATACGCAGTATTTT,CASSIGTGRTDTQYF
NA,TRBV2,TRBJ1-6,TRBD1,TGTGCCAGCAGTCCTAACCTCATCCGGGACAGCAATTCACCCCTCCACTTT,CASSPNLIRDSNSPLHF
once,TRBV30,TRBJ1-5,NA,TGTGCCTGGAGTGGACAGAACAATCAGCCCCAGCATTTT,CAWSGQNNQPQHF
NA,TRBV4-3,TRBJ1-3,NA,TGCGCCAGCAGCCAAGATTATCCCAGCTCTGGAAACACCATATATTTT,CASSQDYPSSGNTIYF
NA,TRBV7-2,TRBJ2-7,NA,TGTGCCAGCAGCTTGTGGCCGGGCGATTCTGAATTC,CASSLWPGDSEF
NA,TRBV30,TRBJ1-2,NA,TGTGCCTGGAGTTCAATGGTAGGCTACACCTTC,CAWSSMVGYTF
NA,TRBV28,TRBJ1-5,NA,TGTGCCAGCAGTTCAATCGGGACCGTCCTGATAAGTCAGCCCCAGCATTTT,CASSSIGTVLISQPQHF
once,TRBV19,TRBJ2-5,NA,TGTGCCAGTAGTTTCGGTCTTGAGACCCAAGAGACCCAGTACTTC,CASSFGLETQETQYF
once,TRBV28,TRBJ1-5,NA,TGTGCCAGCAGTACCCCACAGGGTTGGCAGCCCCAGCATTTT,CASSTPQGWQPQHF
NA,TRBV7-8,TRBJ1-2,NA,TGTGCCAGCAGCTTAATGGAAGAGAATGGCTACACCTTC,CASSLMEENGYTF
once,TRBV18,TRBJ2-5,NA,TGTGCCAGCTCACCCGGACGAGCGGAGACCCAGTACTTC,CASSPGRAETQYF
NA,TRBV7-9,TRBJ1-3,NA,TGTGCCAGCAGCCGCCGGGGCGCTACTGGTGGAAACACCATATATTTT,CASSRRGATGGNTIYF
NA,TRBV6-5,TRBJ1-2,NA,TGTGCCAGCACTCCCCCAGGGATTCACTATGGCTACACCTTC,CASTPPGIHYGYTF
NA,TRBV4-2,TRBJ1-2,TRBD1,TGTGCCAGCAGCCAAGTTGGAGACAGGGGGCTTGGCTACACCTTC,CASSQVGDRGLGYTF
NA,TRBV4-1,TRBJ1-4,TRBD1,TGCGCCAGCAGCCAGGAAGGGACAGGGGCTAGAAATGAAAAACTGTTTTTT,CASSQEGTGARNEKLFF
NA,TRBV25-1,TRBJ1-6,NA,TGTGCCAGCAGTGAGGTGGGGAATTCACCCCTCCACTTT,CASSEVGNSPLHF
NA,TRBV28,TRBJ1-5,NA,TGTGCCAGCAGGGGCCGACAGATGTCTAATCAGCCCCAGCATTTT,CASRGRQMSNQPQHF
NA,TRBV2,TRBJ1-3,NA,TGTGCCAGCAGGCTAACAGGACAAGGCTCTGGAAACACCATATATTTT,CASRLTGQGSGNTIYF
NA,TRBV3-1/TRBV3-2,TRBJ2-2,TRBD2,TGTGCCAGCAGCCTTGGACTAGCGGGGGTGACCGGGGAGCTGTTTTTT,CASSLGLAGVTGELFF